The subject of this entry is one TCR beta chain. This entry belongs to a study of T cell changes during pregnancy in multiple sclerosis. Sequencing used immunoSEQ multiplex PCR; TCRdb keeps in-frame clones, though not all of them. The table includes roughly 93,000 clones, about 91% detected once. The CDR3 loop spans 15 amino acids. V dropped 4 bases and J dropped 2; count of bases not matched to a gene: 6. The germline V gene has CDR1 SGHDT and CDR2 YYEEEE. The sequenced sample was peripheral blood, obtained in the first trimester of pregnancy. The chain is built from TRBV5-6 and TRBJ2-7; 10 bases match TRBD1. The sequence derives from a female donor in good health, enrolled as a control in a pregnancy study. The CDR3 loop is CASSRGQGHTYEQYF. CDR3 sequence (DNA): TGTGCCAGCAGCCGGGGACAGGGGCACACCTACGAGCAGTACTTC.